The clone carrying this TCR beta chain was seen only a few times. At the DNA level, this CDR3 is encoded by other sequences in the same sample as well. The record originates from a study of T cell changes during pregnancy in multiple sclerosis. This table comes from immunoSEQ multiplex PCR, and its TCRdb copy is limited to in-frame clones, with some not included. Altogether under 40,000 clones are present, 70% to 90% being singletons, with the ten largest covering 0.56%. The V end lost 2 bases, the J end lost 4 bases, and 10 bases lay between the germline ends. The CDR3 sequence is 13 residues long. Germline-derived CDR1 and CDR2 are SGHRS and YFSETQ.

Sequences were derived from CD4+ T cells from peripheral blood mononuclear cells, sampled before pregnancy. The TCR was taken from a female donor with multiple sclerosis, enrolled in a pregnancy study. The V and J genes are TRBV5-1 and TRBJ2-7, with D possibly matching TRBD2 (5 bases). CDR3 sequence: CASSLSTGYEQYF. CDR3 DNA: TGCGCCAGCAGCTTAAGCACGGGGTACGAGCAGTACTTC.